What follows are 20 T cell receptor beta chains derived from one specimen sequenced in a study of blood T cell repertoires in COVID-19. Clones were read by immunoSEQ multiplex PCR, and TCRdb kept only the in-frame ones, dropping some. This table holds over 250,000 clones, approximately 92% found once. The sample was peripheral blood. Receptors originate from a young adult with COVID-19, enrolled during active disease.

The genes are TRBV11-1 and TRBJ2-7; D unresolved. V was shortened by 2 bases and J by 6 bases, with 8 bases between the two germline ends. The CDR3 loop spans 12 amino acids. In germline, CDR1 is SGHAT, CDR2 FQDESV (reference sequence). In nucleotides, the CDR3 is TGTGCCAGCAGCTTACCCCTAGGCGAGCAGTACTTC. This gives the protein CASSLPLGEQYF.

The chain is built from TRBV5-4 and TRBJ2-1; possibly TRBD1 for D (6 bases). The length of the CDR3 is 15 residues. Trimming took 0 bases from V and 4 from J, leaving 11 bases between them. CDR1 is SGHNT, CDR2 YYREEE, per germline (reference sequence). CDR3 residues: CASSLDQGLYNEQFF. The CDR3 DNA reads as TGTGCCAGCAGCTTGGACCAGGGGCTATACAATGAGCAGTTCTTC.

The chain combines TRBV6-5 with TRBJ1-1, with D possibly being TRBD1 (6 bases). V was trimmed by 5 bases and J by 0 bases, leaving 10 bases between them. Germline V gene lookup returns CDR1 MNHEY and CDR2 SVGAGI. This CDR3 has 14 residues. CDR3 DNA: TGTGCCAGCAGTCAGGGACAATTGAACACTGAAGCTTTCTTT. As protein: CASSQGQLNTEAFF.

CDR3 sequence: CATSVAGQEKTQYF. CDR3 DNA: TGTGCCACCAGTGTTGCAGGACAGGAGAAGACCCAGTACTTC. The chain has TRBV24-1 and TRBJ2-5; 7 bases line up with TRBD1. Germline CDR1 KGHDR, CDR2 SFDVKD. This CDR3 has 14 amino acids. V was pared by 5 bases and J by 6 bases, with 8 bases of the junction left unmatched.

This chain links TRBV6-5 with TRBJ1-1; D unresolved. The V end lost 8 bases, the J end lost 0 bases, and 16 bases lay between the germline ends. The CDR3 totals 15 residues. From germline, CDR1 is MNHEY and CDR2 SVGAGI. CDR3 region: CASSKRYLMNTEAFF. CDR3 coding DNA: TGTGCCAGCTCCAAGCGGTACCTCATGAACACTGAAGCTTTCTTT.

This clone was found once. This CDR3 is also generated by other DNA sequences in the sample. The chain links TRBV27 to TRBJ1-1; 9 bases agree with TRBD1. CDR3 size: 13 residues. Losses at the gene ends were 3 bases for V and 5 bases for J; bases not matched to a gene: 1. Per germline, CDR1 MNHEY and CDR2 SMNVEV (reference sequence). The CDR3: CASSLTGGTEAFF. Written as DNA, the CDR3 is TGTGCCAGCAGTTTGACAGGGGGAACTGAAGCTTTCTTT.

The chain joins TRBV28 to TRBJ2-2; tentatively, D is TRBD1 (6 bases). The V end was cut by 8 bases, the J end by 2 bases, with 9 bases between. The CDR3 length is 13 residues. Germline lookup yields CDR1 MDHEN and CDR2 SYDVKM. The CDR3 loop is CASQGGNTGELFF. The CDR3 region has the DNA TGTGCCAGCCAAGGGGGAAACACCGGGGAGCTGTTTTTT.

The rearrangement uses TRBV6-5 and TRBJ2-7; no clear D. The CDR3 is 13 amino acids. V was shortened by 7 bases and J by 1 base, with 11 bases between the two germline ends. Germline CDR1 is MNHEY and CDR2 is SVGAGI. The CDR3 reads CASTVEISYEQYF. The DNA of the CDR3 is TGTGCCAGCACCGTAGAAATATCCTACGAGCAGTACTTC.

The chain is built from TRBV15 and TRBJ1-5; the D gene is possibly TRBD1 (5 bases). CDR1 and CDR2 from the germline V gene are LNHNV and YYDKDF (reference sequence). This CDR3 region has 18 residues. Trimming removed 0 bases from V and 1 base from J, with 16 bases in between. The CDR3 coding sequence is TGTGCCACCAGCAGAGATTTAGTAGGTCAGGGAAGCAATCAGCCCCAGCATTTT. Its translation: CATSRDLVGQGSNQPQHF.

J is TRBJ2-5 and V is TRBV5-4; 9 bases map to TRBD1. This CDR3 contains 14 residues. In germline, CDR1 is SGHNT, CDR2 YYREEE (reference sequence). The J segment lost 4 bases and the V segment lost 4 bases, leaving 5 bases of the junction unmatched. The CDR3: CASSPKTGGETQYF. The CDR3 DNA sequence: TGTGCCAGCAGCCCGAAGACAGGGGGAGAGACCCAGTACTTC.

This clone has just one count. The genes are TRBV7-4 and TRBJ2-1; TRBD2 matches at 9 bases. V gave up 9 bases and J gave up 4 bases; unmatched junction bases: 13. The CDR3 spans 16 residues. Per the germline V gene, CDR1 is SGHVT and CDR2 is SQSDAQ. The CDR3: CARGTSNLGGYNEQFF. CDR3 coding DNA: TGTGCCAGAGGGACTAGCAATTTGGGTGGATACAATGAGCAGTTCTTC. Supplemented by reference TRBV7-4 and TRBJ2-1, the full variable domain reads GAGVSQSPRYKVAKRGRDVALRCDSISGHVTLYWYRQTLGQGSEVLTYSQSDAQRDKSGRPSGRFSAERPERSVSTLKIQRTEQGDSAVYLCARGTSNLGGYNEQFFGPGTRLTVL.

The chain employs TRBV9 and TRBJ1-2; 10 bases agree with TRBD1. Germline V gene sequence: CDR1 SGDLS, CDR2 YYNGEE. CDR3 length: 16 residues. The ends lost 3 bases at V and 4 bases at J; junction bases unmatched: 9. CDR3 protein: CASSDLPGQGTYGYTF. The CDR3, as DNA: TGTGCCAGCAGCGACCTGCCGGGACAGGGGACCTATGGCTACACCTTC. Full variable domain (outside the CDR3, taken from reference TRBV9 and TRBJ1-2): DSGVTQTPKHLITATGQRVTLRCSPRSGDLSVYWYQQSLDQGLQFLIQYYNGEERAKGNILERFSAQQFPDLHSELNLSSLELGDSALYFCASSDLPGQGTYGYTFGSGTRLTVV.

The chain uses TRBV24-1 and TRBJ1-4, with D possibly TRBD1 on 5 matching bases. The germline V and J ends were trimmed by 4 bases and 3 bases, with 14 bases remaining between them. CDR1 and CDR2 from the germline V gene are KGHDR and SFDVKD. This CDR3 comprises 16 residues. CDR3 loop: CATSEGGGPPNEKLFF. The CDR3 DNA reads TGTGCCACCAGTGAGGGGGGGGGTCCCCCTAATGAAAAACTGTTTTTT.

The chain combines TRBV19 with TRBJ2-3, with D maybe TRBD2 (6 bases). Trimming pared 3 bases from V and 2 bases from J, leaving 15 bases between. CDR1 is LNHDA, CDR2 SQIVND, per germline (reference sequence). The CDR3 has 16 residues. The CDR3 loop is CASSMSGRGFTDTQYF. As DNA, the CDR3 is TGTGCCAGTAGTATGTCGGGACGGGGGTTCACAGATACGCAGTATTTT.

This clone has a single count. This chain's CDR3 is CASQWGTDDSPLHF. The CDR3 DNA sequence: TGTGCCAGCCAGTGGGGGACTGACGATTCACCCCTCCACTTT. This sequence joins TRBV2 and TRBJ1-6; D may be TRBD1 (5 bases). Trimming shortened V by 8 bases and J by 8 bases, and 16 bases separated the two germline ends. The CDR3 has 14 amino acids. Germline CDR1 and CDR2: SNHLY and FYNNEI.

This chain links TRBV18 with TRBJ1-6, with 7 bases identical to TRBD1. The CDR3 sequence is 16 residues long. The germline CDR1 and CDR2 sequences are KGHSH and LQKENI. The V segment lost 3 bases and the J segment 6 bases; nucleotides outside the gene matches: 8. CDR3 DNA sequence: TGTGCCAGCTCACCTCGGCCGGGACAGCCTAATTCACCCCTCCACTTT. Encoded protein: CASSPRPGQPNSPLHF.

CDR3 loop: CASSYPGISGNTIYF. The CDR3 DNA sequence: TGTGCCAGCAGTTATCCCGGGATCTCTGGAAACACCATATATTTT. This chain joins TRBV6-2 or TRBV6-3 and TRBJ1-3; D not resolved. CDR1 and CDR2 from the germline V gene are MNHEY and SVGEGT. CDR3 length: 15 residues. Trimming cost V 3 bases and J 0 bases, with 9 bases left between them.

The chain uses TRBV6-5 and TRBJ2-3; TRBD2 is a possible D gene (5 bases). Trimming left V 7 bases short and J 5 bases short, with 10 bases between. The germline V gene encodes CDR1 MNHEY and CDR2 SVGAGI. The CDR3 loop spans 12 amino acids. The CDR3 nucleotides are TGTGCCAGCAATCCGGGGAAAGATACGCAGTATTTT. This sequence encodes CASNPGKDTQYF.

This clone is a singleton in its sample. Here the CDR3 DNA reads TGTGCCAGCAGGAGGACAGGGGTGGATTCACCCCTCCACTTT. Encoded protein: CASRRTGVDSPLHF. The V and J genes are TRBV27 and TRBJ1-6; 9 bases are a match to TRBD1. The CDR3 is made up of 14 amino acids. V trimming: 6 bases; J trimming: 8 bases; junction bases outside the gene matches: 5. Germline V gene sequence: CDR1 MNHEY, CDR2 SMNVEV (reference sequence).

The CDR3: CAWRLRGTSTGELFF. The CDR3 nucleotides read TGTGCCTGGAGGTTGCGCGGGACGTCAACCGGGGAGCTGTTTTTT. The gene calls are TRBV30 and TRBJ2-2, with a tentative D call TRBD2 (6 bases). The CDR3 loop spans 15 amino acids. Germline values: CDR1 GTSNPN, CDR2 SVGIG (reference sequence). Trimming left V 3 bases short and J 5 bases short, with 16 bases between.